This T cell receptor (beta chain) derives from a study of T cell responses to AZD1222 COVID-19 vaccine. This CDR3 is 14 amino acids long. In germline, CDR1 is MNHEY, CDR2 SMNVEV (reference sequence). Trimming shortened V by 1 base and J by 3 bases, and 6 bases separated the two germline ends. Assay: immunoSEQ multiplex PCR; the TCRdb copy retains only in-frame clones and omits some. The sample holds some 150,000 clones, roughly 90% seen once. The clonotype comes from an adult who received the AZD1222 COVID-19 vaccine. The sample in question was peripheral blood, obtained 28 days after the second AZD1222 dose. The chain recombines TRBV27 with TRBJ1-4; a weak D match, TRBD1 (6 bases). Written as DNA, the CDR3 is TGTGCCAGCAGTTTATGGGGGCCTAATGAAAAACTGTTTTTT. It translates to CASSLWGPNEKLFF. Using reference TRBV27 and TRBJ1-4 for the parts outside the CDR3, the full variable domain is EAQVTQNPRYLITVTGKKLTVTCSQNMNHEYMSWYRQDPGLGLRQIYYSMNVEVTDKGDVPEGYKVSRKEKRNFPLILESPSPNQTSLYFCASSLWGPNEKLFFGSGTQLSVL.